Following are 2 T cell receptor beta chains from one sample sequenced in a study of shared clonotypes between healthy human individuals. Naive CD8 cells lacked CD45RO, underwent positive selection for CCR7 and left out terminally differentiated effector memory CD45RA+ cells. The table came from immunoSEQ multiplex PCR; TCRdb's copy has only in-frame clones and leaves some out. The sample comprises millions of clones, about 93% of which are singletons, and roughly 1.7% rests with the top ten. The sequencing sample was made of naive CD8+ T cells from PBMCs. The receptors originated from a man aged 18 to 29 in good health. Some clones in this sample may be carry-over from other donors' samples.

A remark on this clone: Other DNA sequences from this sample encode an identical CDR3 as well. The chain employs TRBV12-5 and TRBJ1-2; 8 bases line up with TRBD1. The germline V gene has CDR1 LGHNT and CDR2 FRNRAP. CDR3 size: 14 residues. V trimming: 1 base; J trimming: 5 bases; junction bases outside the gene matches: 3. Written as DNA, the CDR3 is TGTGCTAGTGGTTTGGGCGGGACAGGATATGGCTACACCTTC. It yields the protein CASGLGGTGYGYTF.

The chain joins TRBV27 to TRBJ1-2; D unresolved. This CDR3 spans 13 amino acids. V lost 0 bases to trimming and J lost 6 bases, with 8 bases between them. Germline-derived CDR1 and CDR2 are MNHEY and SMNVEV (reference sequence). The CDR3 reads CASSLSIGNGYTF. The CDR3 DNA follows: TGTGCCAGCAGTTTATCGATTGGGAATGGCTACACCTTC.